This TCR beta chain was obtained from a study of blood T cells in healthy people across ages (dated by TCRdb to between 2014 and 2017). Turning to the overall study: In model experiments, template switching captured about one uniquely barcoded TCR beta cDNA molecule for every two T cells. Age-related changes in TCR beta repertoire diversity were measured in the study by deep sequencing normalized with unique cDNA molecular identifiers. Four age groups were formed from the donors: young (average approximately 16 years), middle-aged (just under 40), aged (under 70) and long-lived (about 80). Donors of different ages were randomly distributed across sequencing lanes to avoid experimental bias. For two donors (one aged 18 to 30 and one aged 80 or older), the study analyzed two additional independent replicas of 1 million unique cDNA reads from the same blood draw. What the work shows at the level of the full study, not this receptor alone: Estimates of total diversity based on one million sequenced T cells were regarded as lower bounds and as underestimates. Since profiling was done on bulk unsorted PBMCs, naive and antigen-experienced compartments could not be conclusively compared. Compared with the aged group, the long-lived group had more naive CD4+ T cells, fewer expanded clones and increased TCR diversity, suggesting age selection. A strong correlation was found between observed TCR beta diversity and the percentage of naive T cells measured by flow cytometry. Observed TCR beta diversity per million T cells fell roughly linearly with age, and a significant reduction was already apparent by age roughly 40. The CMV infection status of donors was not known, potentially confounding age-related changes in expanded clonotypes.

In this sample, this clonotype turned up a few times. No cognate antigen has been identified for it. No base quality values were provided; no much bigger clone lies one nucleotide off. The 39 donors, aged roughly 6 to 95 years, were systemically healthy Caucasian individuals from Russia. Approximately 10 milliliters of peripheral blood were collected from each donor into EDTA-treated Vacutainer tubes. PBMCs were isolated by Ficoll-Paque density-gradient centrifugation, with at least 6.5 million obtained per sample. Trizol reagent was used to extract total RNA from the PBMCs, yielding at least 5.5 micrograms per sample. For every donor, flow cytometry on a PBMC aliquot measured the percentage of naive CD45RAhigh/CD27high T cells. CDR1 and CDR2 are read off the germline V gene as SGHTA and FQGNSA. Trimming takes 0 bases from V and 0 bases from J, and the germline ends sit 8 bases apart. The CDR3 sequence holds 15 residues, the cysteine and phenylalanine included. Left in the record is the CDR3 DNA by itself, 45 bases read in frame from the first base.

Libraries were prepared through 5' RACE. Sequencing relied on an Illumina HiSeq 2500. A second PCR of roughly 7 to 11 cycles was performed with a sample-barcoded 5' primer and a J-beta primer mix. Each TCR beta cDNA molecule received a unique molecular identifier from a template-switch 5' adaptor carrying 12 random nucleotides. At least 2.5 million CDR3-containing paired-end reads were obtained from each sample. First-strand cDNA was synthesized from all RNA with the Mint cDNA synthesis kit, primed by a TRBC-specific oligonucleotide. Following uracil-DNA glycosylase treatment, all cDNA underwent a first 18-cycle PCR with the universal primers M1SS and BC2_uni_R. On the study's bioinformatics: Normalization of each sample was performed by random selection of 1 million high-quality reads, each carrying a distinct molecular identifier. Instead of being binned into consensus sequences, reads with shared molecular identifiers were discarded. MiTCR, run with a Q25 quality threshold and the strictest error-elimination algorithm, handled CDR3 identification, clonotype clustering and error correction. A nonparametric unseen species model with Euler transformation was used to estimate a lower bound on total TCR beta diversity. The public reads were quality trimmed at Q25 with fastp and then assembled into clones with MiXCR by TCRdb, keeping productive beta chains. Each entry is one CDR3 protein sequence, shown with its most common DNA and genes. The authors' filters were not applied to this entry. Recorded for this sample are some 1.5 million distinct CDR3 sequences; over 25% of them occurred a single time. The ten largest clonotypes hold roughly 8% of the sample.

The TCR originated in a young woman in good health. The source material was blood. The sequence is built from TRBV7-2 and TRBJ1-2; the D gene is not confidently resolved. The CDR3: CASSLASVANYGYTF. The sequenced DNA is TGTGCCAGCAGCTTAGCCTCGGTTGCTAACTATGGCTACACCTTC.